The 8 T cell receptor beta chains below come from one sample, sequenced in a study of control samples from healthy donors and cancer patients. Using immunoSEQ multiplex PCR, the repertoire was profiled, and TCRdb retains in-frame clones only, with some absent. The data hold 120,000 or so clones, with around 86% observed a single time. Specimen: blood. The receptor set was obtained from a man in his forties in good health.

The rearrangement links TRBV2 to TRBJ1-1, with 8 bases lining up with TRBD1. Germline CDR1 is SNHLY and CDR2 is FYNNEI. V lost 10 bases, J lost 7 bases, and 11 bases stayed unmatched. The CDR3 runs 13 residues. CDR3 loop: CANTDRALGEAFF. Here the CDR3 DNA reads TGTGCCAATACGGACAGGGCCTTGGGTGAAGCTTTCTTT.

V and J are TRBV19 and TRBJ2-3; D may be TRBD1 or TRBD2 (5 bases each). From germline, CDR1 is LNHDA and CDR2 SQIVND (reference sequence). The germline V and J ends were trimmed by 5 bases and 0 bases, with 9 bases remaining between them. The CDR3 extends over 14 amino acids. CDR3 sequence (DNA): TGTGCCAGTAGTGAGGGGTTGAGCACAGATACGCAGTATTTT. As protein: CASSEGLSTDTQYF.

This sequence joins TRBV3-1 (or the pseudogene TRBV3-2) and TRBJ2-7; 7 nucleotides match TRBD2. CDR1 and CDR2 (germline): LGHDT, YNNKEL (reference sequence). V lost 6 bases and J lost 1; bases outside the gene matches: 6. This CDR3 is built from 14 residues. The CDR3: CASSKSGKSYEQYF. CDR3 coding DNA: TGTGCCAGCAGTAAAAGCGGGAAGTCCTACGAGCAGTACTTC.

V and J are TRBV5-4 and TRBJ1-2, with D maybe TRBD1 (6 bases). The germline V and J ends were trimmed by 4 bases and 2 bases, with 15 bases remaining between them. The CDR3 covers 15 residues. Per the germline V gene, CDR1 is SGHNT and CDR2 is YYREEE (reference sequence). The CDR3 DNA reads as TGTGCCAGCAGCCCCGCGGGGGGGCTGAACTATGGCTACACCTTC. This codes for CASSPAGGLNYGYTF. The full variable domain, in which reference TRBV5-4 and TRBJ1-2 provide the parts outside the CDR3, is ETGVTQSPTHLIKTRGQQVTLRCSSQSGHNTVSWYQQALGQGPQFIFQYYREEENGRGNFPPRFSGLQFPNYSSELNVNALELDDSALYLCASSPAGGLNYGYTFGSGTRLTVV.

This chain connects TRBV12-3 or TRBV12-4 to TRBJ1-5, with D unresolved. Trimming pared 5 bases from V and 6 bases from J, leaving 11 bases between. This CDR3 is 13 amino acids long. The CDR3: CASSGMTSQPQHF. Written as DNA, the CDR3 is TGTGCCAGCAGTGGTATGACGAGTCAGCCCCAGCATTTT.

The chain employs TRBV11-3 and TRBJ1-6; 8 bases agree with TRBD1. The CDR3 loop spans 14 amino acids. CDR1 and CDR2 from the germline V gene are SGHNT and YENEEA. V shed 3 bases and J 8 bases; nucleotides not matched to a gene: 3. In DNA, the CDR3 is TGTGCCAGCAGCTTGTACAGGGGGGATTCACCCCTCCACTTT. This codes for CASSLYRGDSPLHF. The full variable domain, rest sourced from reference TRBV11-3 and TRBJ1-6, is EAGVVQSPRYKIIEKKQPVAFWCNPISGHNTLYWYLQNLGQGPELLIRYENEEAVDDSQLPKDRFSAERLKGVDSTLKIQPAELGDSAVYLCASSLYRGDSPLHFGNGTRLTVT.

This chain links TRBV10-3 with TRBJ2-7; D might be TRBD1 (8 bases). The CDR3 runs 16 residues. The germline CDR1 and CDR2 sequences are ENHRY and SYGVKD. The germline V and J ends were trimmed by 4 bases and 3 bases, with 19 bases remaining between them. The CDR3 DNA reads TGTGCCATCAGTGGCCCACAGGGGGGGATCGGCTACGAGCAGTACTTC. Translated, it gives CAISGPQGGIGYEQYF.

The chain is built from TRBV18 and TRBJ2-7; D gene ambiguous. The ends were cut back, 4 bases at V and 3 bases at J, with 10 bases in the middle. CDR3 size: 13 residues. Germline V gene sequence: CDR1 KGHSH, CDR2 LQKENI. CDR3 bases: TGTGCCAGCTCACGTCTCGGACGCTACGAGCAGTACTTC. It is translated as CASSRLGRYEQYF.